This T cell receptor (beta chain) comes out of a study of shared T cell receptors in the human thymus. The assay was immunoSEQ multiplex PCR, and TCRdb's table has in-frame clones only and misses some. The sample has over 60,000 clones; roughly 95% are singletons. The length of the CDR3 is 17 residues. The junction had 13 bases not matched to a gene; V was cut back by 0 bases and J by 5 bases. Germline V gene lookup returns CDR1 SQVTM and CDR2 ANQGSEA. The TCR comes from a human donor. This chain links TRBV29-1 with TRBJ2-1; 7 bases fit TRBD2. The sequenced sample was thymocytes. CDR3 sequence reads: CSVEDWEGRGLNNEQFF. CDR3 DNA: TGCAGCGTTGAAGATTGGGAGGGGCGGGGACTTAACAATGAGCAGTTCTTC.